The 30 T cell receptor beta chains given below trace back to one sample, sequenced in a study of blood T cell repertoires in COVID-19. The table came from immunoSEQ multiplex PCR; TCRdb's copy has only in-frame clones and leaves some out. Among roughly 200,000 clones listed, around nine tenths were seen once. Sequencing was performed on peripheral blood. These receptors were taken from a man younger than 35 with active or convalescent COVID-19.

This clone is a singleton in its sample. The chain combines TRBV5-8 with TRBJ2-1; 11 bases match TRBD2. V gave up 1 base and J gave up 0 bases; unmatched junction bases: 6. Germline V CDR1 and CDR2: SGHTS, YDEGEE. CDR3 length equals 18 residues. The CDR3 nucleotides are TGTGCCAGCAGCTTGTTAGCGGGAGGGAGTTCCTCCTACAATGAGCAGTTCTTC. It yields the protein CASSLLAGGSSSYNEQFF. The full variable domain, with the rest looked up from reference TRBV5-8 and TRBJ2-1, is EAGVTQSPTHLIKTRGQQATLRCSPISGHTSVYWYQQALGLGLQFLLWYDEGEERNRGNFPPRFSGRQFPNYSSELNVNALELEDSALYLCASSLLAGGSSSYNEQFFGPGTRLTVL.

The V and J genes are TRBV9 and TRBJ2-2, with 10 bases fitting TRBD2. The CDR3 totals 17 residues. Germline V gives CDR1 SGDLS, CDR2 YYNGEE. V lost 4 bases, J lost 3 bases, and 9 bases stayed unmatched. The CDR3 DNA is TGTGCCAGCAGCCCTGCGGCTAGCGGGAGTTACACCGGGGAGCTGTTTTTT. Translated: CASSPAASGSYTGELFF.

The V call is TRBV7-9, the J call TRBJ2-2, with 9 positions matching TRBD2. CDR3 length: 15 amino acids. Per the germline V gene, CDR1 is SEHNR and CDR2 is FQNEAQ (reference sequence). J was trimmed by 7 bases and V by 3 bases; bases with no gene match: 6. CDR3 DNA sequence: TGTGCCAGCAGCTTTTCCAGCGGGAGGAACGGGGAGCTGTTTTTT. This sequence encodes CASSFSSGRNGELFF.

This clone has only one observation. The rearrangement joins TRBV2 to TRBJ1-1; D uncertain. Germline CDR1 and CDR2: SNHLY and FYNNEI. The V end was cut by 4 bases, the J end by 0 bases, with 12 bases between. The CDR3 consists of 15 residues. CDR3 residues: CASSVDERMNTEAFF. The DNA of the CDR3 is TGTGCCAGCAGTGTAGATGAAAGAATGAACACTGAAGCTTTCTTT.

For the CDR3, the DNA is TGTGCCAGCAGCGTATCCCCCGAGGGAGGGAGGACTAATGAAAAACTGTTTTTT. This encodes CASSVSPEGGRTNEKLFF. The V and J genes are TRBV9 and TRBJ1-4, with no clear D. Germline V CDR1 and CDR2: SGDLS, YYNGEE. Trimming left V 1 base short and J 2 bases short, with 18 bases between. The CDR3 covers 18 residues.

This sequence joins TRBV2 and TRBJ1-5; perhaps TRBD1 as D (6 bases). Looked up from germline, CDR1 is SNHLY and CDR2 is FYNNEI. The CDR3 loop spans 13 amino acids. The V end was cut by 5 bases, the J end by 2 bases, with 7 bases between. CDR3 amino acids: CASSRTGNQPQHF. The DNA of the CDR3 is TGTGCCAGCAGTCGGACAGGCAATCAGCCCCAGCATTTT.

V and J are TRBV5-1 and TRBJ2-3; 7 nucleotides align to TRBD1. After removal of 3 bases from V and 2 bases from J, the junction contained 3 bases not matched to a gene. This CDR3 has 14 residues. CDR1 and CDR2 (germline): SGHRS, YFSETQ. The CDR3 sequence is CASSSDRATDTQYF. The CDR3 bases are TGCGCCAGCAGCTCAGACAGGGCCACAGATACGCAGTATTTT. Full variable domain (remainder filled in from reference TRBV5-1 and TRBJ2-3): KAGVTQTPRYLIKTRGQQVTLSCSPISGHRSVSWYQQTPGQGLQFLFEYFSETQRNKGNFPGRFSGRQFSNSRSEMNVSTLELGDSALYLCASSSDRATDTQYFGPGTRLTVL.

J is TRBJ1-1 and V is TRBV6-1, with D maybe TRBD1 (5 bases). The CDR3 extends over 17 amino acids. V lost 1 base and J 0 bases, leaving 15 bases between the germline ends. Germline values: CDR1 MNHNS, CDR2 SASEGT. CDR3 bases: TGTGCCAGCAGTGAAGGGTCGCCAGGGAGGATGAACACTGAAGCTTTCTTT. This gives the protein CASSEGSPGRMNTEAFF.

Written as DNA, the CDR3 is TGTGCCAGCTCACCTACAGGGGCTGGGAGCACTGAAGCTTTCTTT. Translating it yields CASSPTGAGSTEAFF. The chain uses TRBV18 and TRBJ1-1, with 7 bases aligning to TRBD1. The junction had 8 bases not matched to a gene; V was cut back by 3 bases and J by 4 bases. From germline, CDR1 is KGHSH and CDR2 LQKENI. This CDR3 has 15 amino acids.

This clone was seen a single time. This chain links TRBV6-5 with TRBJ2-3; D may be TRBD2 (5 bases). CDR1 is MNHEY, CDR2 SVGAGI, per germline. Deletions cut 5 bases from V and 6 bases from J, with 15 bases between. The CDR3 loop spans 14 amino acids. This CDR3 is CASSPTASSDTQYF. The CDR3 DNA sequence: TGTGCCAGCAGTCCCACGGCTAGCTCGGATACGCAGTATTTT.

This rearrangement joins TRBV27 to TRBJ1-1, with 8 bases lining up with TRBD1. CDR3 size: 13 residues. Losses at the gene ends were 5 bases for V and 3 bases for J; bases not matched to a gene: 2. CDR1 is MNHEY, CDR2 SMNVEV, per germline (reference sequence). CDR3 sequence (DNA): TGTGCCAGCAGTCCGGACAGGGACACTGAAGCTTTCTTT. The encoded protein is CASSPDRDTEAFF.

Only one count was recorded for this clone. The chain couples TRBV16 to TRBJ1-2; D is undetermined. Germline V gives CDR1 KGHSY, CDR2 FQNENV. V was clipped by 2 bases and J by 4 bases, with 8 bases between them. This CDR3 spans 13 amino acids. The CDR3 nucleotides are TGTGCCAGCAGCCAACTCGGGTTCTATGGCTACACCTTC. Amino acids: CASSQLGFYGYTF. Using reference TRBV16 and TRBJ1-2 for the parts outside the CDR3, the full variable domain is GEEVAQTPKHLVRGEGQKAKLYCAPIKGHSYVFWYQQVLKNEFKFLISFQNENVFDETGMPKERFSAKCLPNSPCSLEIQATKLEDSAVYFCASSQLGFYGYTFGSGTRLTVV.

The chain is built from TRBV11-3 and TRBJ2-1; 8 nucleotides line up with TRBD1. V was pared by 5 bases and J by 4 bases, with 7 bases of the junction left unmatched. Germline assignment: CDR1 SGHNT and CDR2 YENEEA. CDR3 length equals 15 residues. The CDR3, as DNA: TGTGCCAGCAGCGTCCAGGGGGCCAGGTACAATGAGCAGTTCTTC. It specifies CASSVQGARYNEQFF. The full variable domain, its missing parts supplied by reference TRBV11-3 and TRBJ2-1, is EAGVVQSPRYKIIEKKQPVAFWCNPISGHNTLYWYLQNLGQGPELLIRYENEEAVDDSQLPKDRFSAERLKGVDSTLKIQPAELGDSAVYLCASSVQGARYNEQFFGPGTRLTVL.

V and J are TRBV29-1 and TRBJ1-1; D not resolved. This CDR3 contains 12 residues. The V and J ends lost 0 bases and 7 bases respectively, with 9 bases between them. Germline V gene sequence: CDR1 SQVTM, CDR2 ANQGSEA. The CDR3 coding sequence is TGCAGCGTTGAAGAGGCGGCCGATGAAGCTTTCTTT. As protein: CSVEEAADEAFF.

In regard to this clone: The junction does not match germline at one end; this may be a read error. The CDR3 reads CASSINSDQPQHF. CDR3 bases: TGTGCCAGTAGTATTAATAGCGATCAGCCCCAGCATTTT. The chain has TRBV19 and TRBJ1-5, with D uncertain. Germline V gives CDR1 LNHDA, CDR2 SQIVND (reference sequence). The CDR3 is made up of 13 amino acids.

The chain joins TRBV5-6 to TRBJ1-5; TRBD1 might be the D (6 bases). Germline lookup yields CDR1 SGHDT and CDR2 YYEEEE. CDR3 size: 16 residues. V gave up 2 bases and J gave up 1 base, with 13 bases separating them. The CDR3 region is CASSFFGRGSNQPQHF. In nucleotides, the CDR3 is TGTGCCAGCAGCTTTTTTGGGAGGGGGAGCAATCAGCCCCAGCATTTT. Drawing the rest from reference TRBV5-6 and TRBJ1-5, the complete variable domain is DAGVTQSPTHLIKTRGQQVTLRCSPKSGHDTVSWYQQALGQGPQFIFQYYEEEERQRGNFPDRFSGHQFPNYSSELNVNALLLGDSALYLCASSFFGRGSNQPQHFGDGTRLSIL.

Written as DNA, the CDR3 is TGTGCCAGTAGTATTGAGACACGGGAAAAACTGTTTTTT. Translation gives CASSIETREKLFF. V usage is TRBV19 and J usage is TRBJ1-4; no firm D call. Trimming removed 3 bases at V and 8 bases at J, with 10 bases between. CDR1 LNHDA and CDR2 SQIVND come from the germline V gene (reference sequence). There are 13 residues in the CDR3.

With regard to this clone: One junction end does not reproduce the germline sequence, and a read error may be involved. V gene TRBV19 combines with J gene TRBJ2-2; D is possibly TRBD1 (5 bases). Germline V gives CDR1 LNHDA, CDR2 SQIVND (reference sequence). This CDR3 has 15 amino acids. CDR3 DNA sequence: TGTGCCAGTAGTATTGGGGCAGGGTCCACCCGGGAGCTGTTTTTT. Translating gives CASSIGAGSTRELFF.

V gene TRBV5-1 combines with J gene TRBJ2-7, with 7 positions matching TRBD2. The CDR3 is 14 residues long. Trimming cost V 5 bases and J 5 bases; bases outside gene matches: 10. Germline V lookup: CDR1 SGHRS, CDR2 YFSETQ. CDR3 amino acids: CASRVAGEAHEQYF. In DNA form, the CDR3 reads TGCGCCAGCAGAGTGGCGGGAGAAGCTCACGAGCAGTACTTC.

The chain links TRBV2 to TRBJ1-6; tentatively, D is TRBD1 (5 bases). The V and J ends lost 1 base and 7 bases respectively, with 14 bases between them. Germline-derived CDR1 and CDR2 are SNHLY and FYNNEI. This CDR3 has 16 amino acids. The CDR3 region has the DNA TGTGCCAGCAGTGAAGAAAGGGGTTTGGGGAATTCACCCCTCCACTTT. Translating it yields CASSEERGLGNSPLHF.

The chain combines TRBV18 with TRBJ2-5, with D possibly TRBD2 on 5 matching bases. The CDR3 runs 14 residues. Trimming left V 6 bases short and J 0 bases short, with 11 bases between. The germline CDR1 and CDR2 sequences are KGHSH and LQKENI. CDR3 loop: CASSRRGHQETQYF. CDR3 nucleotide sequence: TGTGCCAGCTCGAGACGGGGTCACCAAGAGACCCAGTACTTC. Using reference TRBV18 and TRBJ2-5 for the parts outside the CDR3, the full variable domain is NAGVMQNPRHLVRRRGQEARLRCSPMKGHSHVYWYRQLPEEGLKFMVYLQKENIIDESGMPKERFSAEFPKEGPSILRIQQVVRGDSAAYFCASSRRGHQETQYFGPGTRLLVL.

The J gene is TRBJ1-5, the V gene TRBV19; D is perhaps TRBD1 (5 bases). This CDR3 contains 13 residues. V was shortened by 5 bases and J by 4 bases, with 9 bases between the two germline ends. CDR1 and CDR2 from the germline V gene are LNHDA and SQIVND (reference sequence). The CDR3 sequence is CASSAKGNQPQHF. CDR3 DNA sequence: TGTGCCAGTAGTGCCAAGGGGAATCAGCCCCAGCATTTT. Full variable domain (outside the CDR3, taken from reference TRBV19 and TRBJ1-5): DGGITQSPKYLFRKEGQNVTLSCEQNLNHDAMYWYRQDPGQGLRLIYYSQIVNDFQKGDIAEGYSVSREKKESFPLTVTSAQKNPTAFYLCASSAKGNQPQHFGDGTRLSIL.

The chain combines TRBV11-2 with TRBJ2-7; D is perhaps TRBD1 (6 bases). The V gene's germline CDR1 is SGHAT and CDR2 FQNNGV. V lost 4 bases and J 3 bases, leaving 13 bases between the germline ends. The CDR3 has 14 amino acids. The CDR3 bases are TGTGCCAGCAGCTACCAGGGGCCCCGCTACGAGCAGTACTTC. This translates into CASSYQGPRYEQYF. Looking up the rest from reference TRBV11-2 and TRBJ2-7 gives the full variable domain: EAGVAQSPRYKIIEKRQSVAFWCNPISGHATLYWYQQILGQGPKLLIQFQNNGVVDDSQLPKDRFSAERLKGVDSTLKIQPAKLEDSAVYLCASSYQGPRYEQYFGPGTRLTVT.

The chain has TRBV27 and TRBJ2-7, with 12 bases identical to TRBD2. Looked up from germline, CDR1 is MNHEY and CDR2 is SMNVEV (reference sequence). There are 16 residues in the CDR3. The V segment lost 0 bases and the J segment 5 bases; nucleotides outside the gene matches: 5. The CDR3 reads CASSLSKLAGGNEQYF. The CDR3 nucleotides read TGTGCCAGCAGTTTATCGAAACTAGCGGGAGGTAACGAGCAGTACTTC.

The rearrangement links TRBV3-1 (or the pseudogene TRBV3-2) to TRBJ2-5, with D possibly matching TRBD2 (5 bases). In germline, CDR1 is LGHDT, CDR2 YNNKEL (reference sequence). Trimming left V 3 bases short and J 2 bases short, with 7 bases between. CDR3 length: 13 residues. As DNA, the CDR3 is TGTGCCAGCAGCCACCGACTACAAGAGACCCAGTACTTC. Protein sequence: CASSHRLQETQYF.

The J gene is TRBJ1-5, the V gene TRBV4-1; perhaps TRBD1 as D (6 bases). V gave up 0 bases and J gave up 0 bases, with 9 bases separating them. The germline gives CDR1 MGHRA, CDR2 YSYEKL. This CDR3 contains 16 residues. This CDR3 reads CASSQETGSSNQPQHF. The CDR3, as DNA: TGCGCCAGCAGCCAAGAAACAGGGTCTAGCAATCAGCCCCAGCATTTT.

CDR3 DNA sequence: TGCGCCAGCAAGGGACTAGCGGGTGAGCAGTTCTTC. Protein sequence: CASKGLAGEQFF. V is TRBV5-1 and J is TRBJ2-1; TRBD2 aligns across 12 bases. Germline V CDR1 and CDR2: SGHRS, YFSETQ. The V and J ends lost 6 bases and 9 bases, in that order; junction bases with no gene match: 1. The CDR3 is 12 residues long.

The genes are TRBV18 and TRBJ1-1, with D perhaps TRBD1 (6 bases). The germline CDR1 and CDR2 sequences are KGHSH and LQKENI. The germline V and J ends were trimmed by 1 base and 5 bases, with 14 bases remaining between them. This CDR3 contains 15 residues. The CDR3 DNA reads TGTGCCAGCTCACCACAGGGCAGGGGAGATACTGAAGCTTTCTTT. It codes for CASSPQGRGDTEAFF. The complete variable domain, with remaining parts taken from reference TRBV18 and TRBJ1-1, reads NAGVMQNPRHLVRRRGQEARLRCSPMKGHSHVYWYRQLPEEGLKFMVYLQKENIIDESGMPKERFSAEFPKEGPSILRIQQVVRGDSAAYFCASSPQGRGDTEAFFGQGTRLTVV.

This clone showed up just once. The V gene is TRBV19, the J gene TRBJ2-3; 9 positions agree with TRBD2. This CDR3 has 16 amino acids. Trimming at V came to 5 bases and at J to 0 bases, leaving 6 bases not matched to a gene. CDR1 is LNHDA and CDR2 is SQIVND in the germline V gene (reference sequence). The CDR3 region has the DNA TGTGCCAGTAGTCGACTAGCGGATATAAGCACAGATACGCAGTATTTT. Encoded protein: CASSRLADISTDTQYF.

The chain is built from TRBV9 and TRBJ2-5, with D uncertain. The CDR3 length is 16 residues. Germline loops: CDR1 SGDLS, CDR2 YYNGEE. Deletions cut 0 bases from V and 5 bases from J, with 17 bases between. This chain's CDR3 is CASSVVLRLVVETQYF. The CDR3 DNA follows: TGTGCCAGCAGCGTAGTTCTTCGGCTAGTGGTGGAGACCCAGTACTTC.